This T cell receptor beta chain was sequenced during a study of blood T cell repertoires in COVID-19. Whole-study context: PBMCs, B-cell-depleted T cells, or T cells provided the cDNA or gDNA that made up the material.

Only in-frame clones appear in the TCRdb table, and some are missing; sequencing was by immunoSEQ multiplex PCR. The data hold about 160,000 clones, with around 93% observed a single time. This CDR3 has 14 amino acids. Germline assignment: CDR1 GTSNPN and CDR2 SVGIG (reference sequence). Trimming cost V 0 bases and J 3 bases, with 12 bases left between them. This TCR was recovered from a woman aged 45-59 years with acute or convalescent COVID-19. The sequenced material came from peripheral blood. The genes are TRBV30 and TRBJ2-7; D is unresolved. CDR3 region: CAWSVVQVYYEQYF. The DNA for the CDR3 is TGTGCCTGGAGTGTAGTCCAGGTCTACTACGAGCAGTACTTC.